The TCR beta chain under discussion was sequenced for a study of monozygotic twins with cystic fibrosis (TCRdb year 2021). For context, the study as a whole: Barcoded libraries were prepared from 2.5 to 3.5 micrograms of fragmented DNA with about 15 PCR cycles. Twins were ranked among 850 to 1,200 cohort participants for weight-for-height and FEVPerc (FEV1 disease centile) at the day of blood sampling. Data for three of the twin pairs had previously been reported in another context. TCR beta repertoires were compared within and between 16 monozygotic twin pairs with cystic fibrosis so that genetic influence on V and J gene usage could be assessed. Made up mostly of children and adolescents, the cohort included ten female and six male twin pairs ranging in age from roughly 2.0 to 36.4 years, with a median of roughly 9.1 years.

In the case of this clone: This clone's antigen is unknown. No base-level quality is on record; no much larger clone is a single base apart.

What the work shows at the level of the full study, not this receptor alone: The cohort was small, and the number of shared CDR3s showed no association with age, concordance or disease severity. Simpson clonality tended to be low (median around 0.0088), which suggests a naive-dominated repertoire, although clonality was higher in the most severely affected patients. The greatest similarity to the co-twin was observed for V gene usage in 13 of 16 pairs and for J usage in 8 of 16 pairs, which suggested genetic constraints. Nucleotide-identical clonotype sharing was significantly higher within monozygotic CF twin pairs than between unrelated CF individuals (P = 0.000026, Mann-Whitney).

There are 15 amino acids in the CDR3, from cysteine to phenylalanine inclusive. Only the CDR3 DNA stays, 45 bases, in frame from base 1. From the germline V gene, CDR1 is MNHEY and CDR2 is SVGAGI. V drops 0 bases and J drops 4 bases, leaving 12 bases in between. TCR beta CDR3 regions were amplified by multiplex PCR with the immunoSEQ immune profiling system according to the manufacturer's instructions. An Illumina NextSeq system was used to carry out the sequencing. The study's processing was this. The immunoSEQ Analyzer platform handled processing of the sequence data, and clonality was calculated by taking the square root of Simpson's index of productive rearrangements. Jensen-Shannon distance served as the measure of similarity in V and J usage, while OLGA was used to compute CDR3 generation probabilities. Shared CDR3 sequences were searched against the immuneACCESS database (August 2020) and VDJdb (December 2020). TCRdb obtained this table from immuneACCESS and retained in-frame rearrangements with V and J assigned. These tables miss some clones; where compared with another copy, unresolved V genes account for less than half of the shortfall, and the remainder is unexplained. For V, J and clone size, that table is used; D and trimming come from the DNA. A total of roughly 32,000 clones appear in this sample, 90% to 97% of them only once. The biggest ten clones account for over 0.15% of the sample.

The twin pairs came from the European Cystic Fibrosis Twin and Sibling Study Cohort, a cohort that recruited patients from 170 or so CF clinics across 14 European countries. Zygosity and CFTR genotype were verified in-house, and zygosity was tested by multiplex PCR of nine short tandem repeat loci. Peripheral blood was taken from each twin, and clinical parameters were recorded on the day of blood sampling. Phenol/chloroform extraction was used to isolate genomic DNA from peripheral blood cells, and the DNA was then kept in TE buffer at 4 degrees C. The specimen was blood. Rearrangement joined TRBV6-5 to TRBJ2-5, and possibly TRBD2, on 6 matching bases. This clonotype originated in a girl aged 2-10 years with cystic fibrosis. The nucleotide sequence reads TGTGCCAGCAGTTACTCGGCGGGGCTCCCAGAGACCCAGTACTTC. Its product reads: CASSYSAGLPETQYF.